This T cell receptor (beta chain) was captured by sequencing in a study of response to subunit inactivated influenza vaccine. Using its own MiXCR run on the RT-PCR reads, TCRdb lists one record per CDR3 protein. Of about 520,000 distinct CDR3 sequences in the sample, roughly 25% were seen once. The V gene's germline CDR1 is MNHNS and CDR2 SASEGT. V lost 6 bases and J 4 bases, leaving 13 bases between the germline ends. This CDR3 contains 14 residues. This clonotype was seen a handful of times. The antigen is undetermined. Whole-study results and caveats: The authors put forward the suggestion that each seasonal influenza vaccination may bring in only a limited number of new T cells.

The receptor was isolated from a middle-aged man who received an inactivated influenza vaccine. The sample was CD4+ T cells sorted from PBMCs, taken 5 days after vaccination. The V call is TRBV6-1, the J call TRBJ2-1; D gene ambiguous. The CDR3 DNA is TGTGCCAGCAGCTCCAACCCCAGGTACAATGAGCAGTTCTTC. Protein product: CASSSNPRYNEQFF.